This passage covers 9 T cell receptor beta chains from one sample sequenced in a study of cytomegalovirus exposure and HLA in healthy donors. PCR amplification relied on 60 Vbeta primers (plus 13 Jbeta primers). Here immunoSEQ multiplex PCR was the method, and the copy in TCRdb shows in-frame clones only, minus some. The repertoire holds about 170,000 clones, with 85% as singletons. Sequencing was done on a sample of PBMCs. These TCRs come from a man in his thirties or forties in good health and CMV-seropositive.

CDR3 coding DNA: TGTGCCAGCAGTCCTGGACTTCAAGAGACCCAGTACTTC. Translated: CASSPGLQETQYF. The rearrangement links TRBV27 to TRBJ2-5; TRBD2 might be the D (5 bases). The CDR3 totals 13 residues. The germline gives CDR1 MNHEY, CDR2 SMNVEV (reference sequence). Between the trimmed V and J ends, which lost 5 bases and 2 bases, there was a span of 9 bases.

The chain has TRBV5-1 and TRBJ2-7; perhaps TRBD1 as D (5 bases). Germline lookup yields CDR1 SGHRS and CDR2 YFSETQ. The CDR3 has 17 residues. Trimming removed 0 bases at V and 3 bases at J, with 19 bases between. The CDR3 DNA reads as TGCGCCAGCAGCTTGGATGAAATAGGGGCTCCGAGCTACGAGCAGTACGTC. Its protein product is CASSLDEIGAPSYEQYV.

V gene TRBV4-1 combines with J gene TRBJ1-2, with 7 nucleotides matching TRBD1. Germline assignment: CDR1 MGHRA and CDR2 YSYEKL. The CDR3 runs 15 residues. V lost 0 bases and J lost 4; bases outside the gene matches: 5. This chain's CDR3 is CASSQDQGESYGYTF. In nucleotides, the CDR3 is TGCGCCAGCAGCCAAGATCAGGGGGAAAGCTATGGCTACACCTTC.

This clone was recorded only once. The chain carries TRBV10-3 and TRBJ2-5, with 7 bases lining up with TRBD1. The germline CDR1 and CDR2 sequences are ENHRY and SYGVKD. The CDR3 has 16 amino acids. Trimming took 3 bases from V and 0 from J; bases not matched to a gene: 7. The CDR3 bases are TGTGCCATCAGTGACAATGACAGGGTGGACCAAGAGACCCAGTACTTC. Translating gives CAISDNDRVDQETQYF.

This clone occurred a few times. The CDR3 loop is CATSRTAGTREKLFF. The CDR3 nucleotides read TGTGCCACCAGCAGGACAGCGGGGACTAGGGAAAAACTGTTTTTT. V usage is TRBV15 and J usage is TRBJ1-4; D possibly corresponds to TRBD1 (5 bases). Germline V gene sequence: CDR1 LNHNV, CDR2 YYDKDF (reference sequence). The V end lost 3 bases, the J end lost 8 bases, and 16 bases lay between the germline ends. The CDR3 spans 15 residues.

Many counts were recorded for this clone. The chain is built from TRBV6-5 and TRBJ2-7, with 10 bases lining up with TRBD1. The V gene's germline CDR1 is MNHEY and CDR2 SVGAGI. This CDR3 region has 14 residues. Trimming took 4 bases from V and 4 from J; bases not matched to a gene: 4. Here the CDR3 reads CASSSRDRGYEQYF. The CDR3 nucleotides are TGTGCCAGCAGTTCCCGGGACAGGGGTTACGAGCAGTACTTC.

V usage is TRBV27 and J usage is TRBJ2-3, with D uncertain. The V gene lost 6 bases and the J gene lost 0 bases, with 4 bases spanning the gap. Per germline, CDR1 MNHEY and CDR2 SMNVEV (reference sequence). CDR3 length equals 12 residues. The CDR3 DNA reads TGTGCCAGCAGCAGAAGCACAGATACGCAGTATTTT. It is translated as CASSRSTDTQYF.

The V gene is TRBV25-1, the J gene TRBJ1-4; unclear D gene. The CDR3 has 16 residues. Trimming cost V 3 bases and J 5 bases, with 16 bases left between them. From germline, CDR1 is MGHDK and CDR2 SYGVNS. The CDR3 region is CASSDLPGSSNEKLFF. DNA for the CDR3: TGTGCCAGCAGTGACTTACCGGGGTCCTCGAATGAAAAACTGTTTTTT.

The V gene is TRBV7-9, the J gene TRBJ2-1, with TRBD2 matching 7 bases. The CDR3 is 13 amino acids. From germline, CDR1 is SEHNR and CDR2 FQNEAQ (reference sequence). Trimming removed 9 bases from V and 7 bases from J; junction bases left unmatched: 9. Here the CDR3 DNA reads TGTGCCAGTGGGTTCGGGAGGAGGAATGAGCAGTTCTTC. Translating gives CASGFGRRNEQFF.